This TCR beta chain was sequenced in a study of early T cells in non-severe SARS-CoV-2 infection. Study results and limitations: Private and CD4 specificities were missed by VDJdb matching, skewed to anti-spike CD8.

Points on this clonotype: Its antigen is unidentified. The junction and the germline gene differ at one end; a read error may be behind it.

Unique molecular identifiers tagged individual cDNA molecules. TCRdb fed the 5' RACE reads into MiXCR, producing one record per CDR3 protein. The top ten hold less than 3.5% of the sample, which has about 110,000 distinct CDR3 sequences, 12% seen once. Germline CDR1 reads SGDLS; CDR2 reads YYNGEE. The CDR3 contains 16 residues. The chain is built from TRBV9 and TRBJ2-2; the match to TRBD2 covers 11 bases. The sample comprised whole blood. The receptor's source is an adult who was a healthcare worker with PCR-confirmed SARS-CoV-2 infection or an uninfected control (not recorded which). Here the CDR3 reads CASSPRGLAGTGELFF. In DNA, the CDR3 is TGTGCCAGCAGCCCCCGAGGACTAGCGGGCACCGGGGAGCTTTTTTTT.